The T cell receptor (beta chain) under discussion was sequenced for a study of PD-L1 blockade in urothelial cancer. Overall study context: It was at 3 weeks (second dose) and 6 weeks after treatment start that blood was analyzed.

Concerning this clone itself: Antigen specificity is unknown.

Findings and limits, study-wide: For durable-benefit patients, tumor-associated blood clones expanded more at 3 weeks.

Sequencing used immunoSEQ multiplex PCR; TCRdb keeps in-frame clones, though not all of them. The sample includes about 82,000 clones, roughly 82% of them seen just once. The CDR3 consists of 16 residues. Germline V gives CDR1 LNHDA, CDR2 SQIVND (reference sequence). The germline V and J ends were trimmed by 3 bases and 0 bases, with 14 bases remaining between them. The input for sequencing was PBMCs, taken around atezolizumab (anti-PD-L1) treatment. The origin of this receptor is a man in his 70s with urothelial cancer. The chain joins TRBV19 to TRBJ1-2; a weak D match, TRBD1 (5 bases). DNA of the CDR3: TGTGCCAGTAGTATCGGCGACAGATTAGCTAACTATGGCTACACCTTC. Amino acids: CASSIGDRLANYGYTF. Using reference TRBV19 and TRBJ1-2 for the parts outside the CDR3, the full variable domain is DGGITQSPKYLFRKEGQNVTLSCEQNLNHDAMYWYRQDPGQGLRLIYYSQIVNDFQKGDIAEGYSVSREKKESFPLTVTSAQKNPTAFYLCASSIGDRLANYGYTFGSGTRLTVV.